These T cell receptor beta chains were read from a single sample in a study of T cells after yellow fever vaccination. One entry per CDR3 protein, called by TCRdb with MiXCR from the 5' RACE reads. The top ten clones hold roughly a sixth of a sample with roughly 330,000 distinct CDR3 sequences, roughly 7% of them seen once. Source: PBMCs, taken around 45 days after the first yellow fever vaccination. The receptors come from a man younger than 30 who received the YFV17D yellow fever vaccine. CDR3s include the opening cysteine and the closing phenylalanine or tryptophan. The order of the fields is J gene, clone size, V gene, D gene, CDR3 protein, CDR3 DNA. D genes are given only for firm matches. Clone size is not always given. Where it is, it says once, few, many or a class for expanded clones.

>TRBJ1-4|many|TRBV5-1|NA
CASSRDPQTNEKLFF
TGCGCCAGCAGCCGGGACCCCCAGACTAATGAAAAACTGTTTTTT
>TRBJ2-5|NA|TRBV3-1|NA
CASSQDAGQQETQYF
TGTGCCAGCAGCCAAGATGCGGGACAGCAAGAGACCCAGTACTTC
>TRBJ2-2|few|TRBV7-2|NA
CASSLVQSGELFF
TGTGCCAGCAGCTTAGTCCAGTCAGGGGAGCTGTTTTTT
>TRBJ1-4|many|TRBV5-1|TRBD1
CASSLGTGGEKLFF
TGCGCCAGCAGCCTGGGGACAGGGGGGGAAAAACTGTTTTTT
>TRBJ1-5|NA|TRBV6-2/TRBV6-3|TRBD1
CASGTGTGRGNQPQHF
TGTGCCAGCGGTACCGGGACAGGGAGAGGCAATCAGCCCCAGCATTTT
>TRBJ1-1|NA|TRBV7-9|NA
CASSPSGGTNEAFF
TGTGCCAGCAGCCCTTCCGGGGGAACAAACGAAGCTTTCTTT
>TRBJ1-3|few|TRBV6-5|NA
CASIMDGNSGNTIYF
TGTGCCAGCATTATGGACGGAAACTCTGGAAACACCATATATTTT
>TRBJ2-2|many|TRBV5-1|TRBD1
CASSLMGQGTGELFF
TGCGCCAGCAGCTTGATGGGACAGGGAACCGGGGAGCTGTTTTTT
>TRBJ1-1|many|TRBV7-9|NA
CASSLRRSGAANTEAFF
TGTGCCAGCAGCTTAAGGAGGAGTGGGGCAGCTAACACTGAAGCTTTCTTT
>TRBJ2-3|NA|TRBV6-2/TRBV6-3|TRBD2
CASTPLADTDTQYF
TGTGCCAGCACCCCACTAGCGGACACAGATACGCAGTATTTT
>TRBJ2-7|many|TRBV12-5|TRBD1
CASGLVLGQGSQRHYEQYF
TGTGCTAGTGGTTTGGTACTCGGACAGGGTTCTCAAAGACACTACGAGCAGTACTTC